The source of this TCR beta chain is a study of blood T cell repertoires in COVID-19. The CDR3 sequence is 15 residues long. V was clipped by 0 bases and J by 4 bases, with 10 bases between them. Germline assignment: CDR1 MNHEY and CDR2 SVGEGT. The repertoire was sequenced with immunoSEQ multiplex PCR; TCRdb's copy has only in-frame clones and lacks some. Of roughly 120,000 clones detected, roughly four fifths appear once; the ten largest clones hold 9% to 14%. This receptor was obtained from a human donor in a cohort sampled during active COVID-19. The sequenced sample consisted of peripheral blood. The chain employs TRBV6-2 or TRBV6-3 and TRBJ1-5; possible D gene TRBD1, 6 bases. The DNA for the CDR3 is TGTGCCAGCAGTTACTCCGGGACAACTAATCAGCCCCAGCATTTT. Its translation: CASSYSGTTNQPQHF.